Presented here are 12 T cell receptor beta chains from one specimen sequenced in a study of Ad26.COV2.S vaccination and SARS-CoV-2 variants. Treatment specified: about 20 received Ad26.COV2.S at low or high dose, single or two shots; several received placebo; per-sample allocation not given. The samples date from day 63 after the first vaccine or placebo injection. Using immunoSEQ multiplex PCR, the repertoire was profiled, and TCRdb retains in-frame clones only, with some absent. The top ten clones hold under 6% of a sample with 380,000 or so clones, around nine tenths of them seen once. The sample in question was peripheral blood, obtained in a trial of Ad26.COV2.S vaccine versus placebo. The origin of the receptors is a person between 18 and 59 years old who received the Ad26.COV2.S COVID-19 vaccine or a placebo.

The gene calls are TRBV5-6 and TRBJ2-7, with 9 bases that match TRBD1. CDR3 length: 14 residues. After removal of 2 bases from V and 6 bases from J, the junction contained 6 bases not matched to a gene. CDR1 SGHDT and CDR2 YYEEEE come from the germline V gene. The CDR3 here is CASSFRDRALEQYF. CDR3 nucleotide sequence: TGTGCCAGCAGCTTCCGGGACAGGGCCCTCGAGCAGTACTTC.

V usage is TRBV24-1 and J usage is TRBJ2-5; 7 bases match TRBD2. The germline CDR1 and CDR2 sequences are KGHDR and SFDVKD. With V trimmed by 3 bases and J by 4 bases, 13 bases remained unmatched. The CDR3 runs 17 residues. The CDR3 is CATSDPLAGVFGETQYF. The CDR3 DNA is TGTGCCACCAGTGATCCCCTCGCGGGAGTGTTTGGAGAGACCCAGTACTTC.

This sequence joins TRBV28 and TRBJ2-7, with TRBD2 identical over 8 bases. J was trimmed by 4 bases and V by 8 bases; bases with no gene match: 7. The germline V gene has CDR1 MDHEN and CDR2 SYDVKM. The CDR3 has 13 residues. The CDR3 region is CASGREVGYEQYF. CDR3 in DNA: TGTGCCAGCGGGCGGGAGGTAGGATACGAGCAGTACTTC. Variable domain in full (rest from reference TRBV28 and TRBJ2-7): DVKVTQSSRYLVKRTGEKVFLECVQDMDHENMFWYRQDPGLGLRLIYFSYDVKMKEKGDIPEGYSVSREKKERFSLILESASTNQTSMYLCASGREVGYEQYFGPGTRLTVT.

V usage is TRBV18 and J usage is TRBJ1-4; 11 bases line up with TRBD1. This CDR3 region has 15 residues. Germline CDR1 is KGHSH and CDR2 is LQKENI. V was clipped by 5 bases and J by 9 bases; unmatched bases: 8. As DNA, the CDR3 is TGTGCCAGCTCATCTCCGGACAGGGGGCTTAAAAAACTGTTTTTT. Translating gives CASSSPDRGLKKLFF. Looking up the rest from reference TRBV18 and TRBJ1-4 gives the full variable domain: NAGVMQNPRHLVRRRGQEARLRCSPMKGHSHVYWYRQLPEEGLKFMVYLQKENIIDESGMPKERFSAEFPKEGPSILRIQQVVRGDSAAYFCASSSPDRGLKKLFFGSGTQLSVL.

The chain joins TRBV4-1 to TRBJ1-3, with D uncertain. The germline V and J ends were trimmed by 4 bases and 4 bases, with 8 bases remaining between them. The CDR3 length is 13 residues. Germline assignment: CDR1 MGHRA and CDR2 YSYEKL. The CDR3 coding sequence is TGCGCCAGCAGCCGATTCCTCGGAAACACCATATATTTT. Amino acids: CASSRFLGNTIYF.

The gene calls are TRBV5-6 and TRBJ1-3; D is unclear. Germline values: CDR1 SGHDT, CDR2 YYEEEE. This CDR3 comprises 15 residues. Trimming stripped 0 bases from V and 0 bases from J, with 7 bases between. The CDR3 DNA reads as TGTGCCAGCAGCTTGGGCAGAAGCTCTGGAAACACCATATATTTT. It yields the protein CASSLGRSSGNTIYF.

This CDR3 reads CASSFVPDMEGNEQFF. The CDR3 DNA is TGTGCCAGCAGCTTCGTCCCGGACATGGAAGGCAATGAGCAGTTCTTC. The chain uses TRBV7-9 and TRBJ2-1; a possible D gene is TRBD1 (5 bases). Germline CDR1 and CDR2: SEHNR and FQNEAQ (reference sequence). The CDR3 covers 16 residues. Trimming removed 3 bases from V and 6 bases from J, with 18 bases in between.

The rearrangement uses TRBV10-2 and TRBJ1-6; 10 nucleotides line up with TRBD1. This CDR3 contains 16 residues. Trimming took 6 bases from V and 7 from J; bases not matched to a gene: 9. Germline V gene lookup returns CDR1 WSHSY and CDR2 SAAADI. In DNA, the CDR3 is TGCGCCAGCAGGGCCATGGACAGGGGGGTGAATTCACCCCTCCACTTT. Translated, it gives CASRAMDRGVNSPLHF.

The chain couples TRBV5-1 to TRBJ1-6; D may be TRBD1 (5 bases). V gave up 7 bases and J gave up 7 bases, with 21 bases separating them. This CDR3 has 16 residues. CDR1 and CDR2 (germline): SGHRS, YFSETQ. CDR3 in amino acids: CASSRTATEGNSPLHF. CDR3 coding DNA: TGCGCCAGCTCCCGGACTGCTACCGAGGGGAATTCACCCCTCCACTTT.

CDR3 protein: CATSRDGGSNQPQHF. The CDR3 nucleotides are TGTGCCACCTCAAGAGACGGGGGTAGCAATCAGCCCCAGCATTTT. The chain has TRBV15 and TRBJ1-5, with D perhaps TRBD1 (5 bases). The CDR3 runs to 15 residues. CDR1 is LNHNV, CDR2 YYDKDF, per germline (reference sequence). V was cut by 8 bases and J by 0 bases, with 14 bases left in between.

V usage is TRBV2 and J usage is TRBJ1-1, with TRBD1 as a possible D gene (6 bases). Germline values: CDR1 SNHLY, CDR2 FYNNEI. CDR3 size: 15 residues. V lost 6 bases, J lost 3 bases, and 17 bases lay in between. The CDR3 DNA reads TGTGCCAGCAGGAGAGGGGGTATGTTGGACACTGAAGCTTTCTTT. Protein sequence: CASRRGGMLDTEAFF. Drawing the rest from reference TRBV2 and TRBJ1-1, the complete variable domain is EPEVTQTPSHQVTQMGQEVILRCVPISNHLYFYWYRQILGQKVEFLVSFYNNEISEKSEIFDDQFSVERPDGSNFTLKIRSTKLEDSAMYFCASRRGGMLDTEAFFGQGTRLTVV.

The chain carries TRBV27 and TRBJ1-2; TRBD1 matches 12 bases. CDR3 length equals 13 residues. CDR1 is MNHEY, CDR2 SMNVEV, per germline (reference sequence). V dropped 5 bases and J dropped 8; count of bases not matched to a gene: 3. CDR3 sequence (DNA): TGTGCCAGCAGTCAAGGGACAGGGGGCGGCTACACCTTC. Protein: CASSQGTGGGYTF.